This passage covers 12 T cell receptor beta chains from one sample sequenced in a study of regulatory T cells in long-lasting Graves disease. As for time point: newly diagnosed GD, antithyroid drugs for less than 3 months. Preparation of the TCR library used RNA extracted from PBMCs. Researchers made TCR beta libraries by using iRepertoire HTBI primers and running Arm-PCR on CDR3 regions. TCRdb reanalysed the multiplex PCR reads using MiXCR and keeps one entry per CDR3 protein. Among about 500,000 distinct CDR3 sequences listed, 16% were seen once. The same sample was also used in a study of T cells in Graves' hyperthyroidism and ophthalmopathy.

This specimen consisted of peripheral blood mononuclear cells (PBMCs), obtained at new diagnosis, from a patient treated with antithyroid drugs. These receptors were obtained from a man in his forties or fifties with Graves disease.

This clonotype was seen more than once but under ten times. J is TRBJ2-7 and V is TRBV19, with D tentatively TRBD2 (5 bases). The CDR3 runs 15 residues. Germline CDR1 is LNHDA and CDR2 is SQIVND (reference sequence). Trimming removed 6 bases from V and 2 bases from J, with 17 bases in between. CDR3 protein: CASRDLSSGPYEQYF. CDR3 nucleotides: TGTGCCAGTAGGGACCTCTCCAGCGGCCCCTACGAGCAGTACTTC.

This clonotype was recorded many times. The rearrangement links TRBV20-1 to TRBJ1-1, with D tentatively TRBD1 (6 bases). V was shortened by 3 bases and J by 4 bases, with 15 bases between the two germline ends. Germline loops: CDR1 DFQATT, CDR2 SNEGSKA (reference sequence). The length of the CDR3 is 14 residues. CDR3 residues: CSASTGLRSTEAFF. In DNA, the CDR3 is TGCAGTGCTAGTACAGGGCTTAGGAGCACTGAAGCTTTCTTT.

V is TRBV9 and J is TRBJ2-3; D gene uncertain. The CDR3 contains 14 residues. V was cut by 2 bases and J by 0 bases, with 7 bases left in between. CDR1 is SGDLS, CDR2 YYNGEE, per germline. CDR3 DNA: TGTGCCAGCAGCGTTCTTTCTAGCACAGATACGCAGTATTTT. As protein: CASSVLSSTDTQYF.

This clonotype occurred many times. This sequence joins TRBV27 and TRBJ2-2; D could derive from TRBD1 or TRBD2 (6 bases each). Trimming shortened V by 3 bases and J by 0 bases, and 17 bases separated the two germline ends. The CDR3 totals 18 residues. From germline, CDR1 is MNHEY and CDR2 SMNVEV (reference sequence). CDR3 DNA sequence: TGTGCCAGCAGTTTTAGGCTGGGGGGCAGCTCGAACACCGGGGAGCTGTTTTTT. It yields the protein CASSFRLGGSSNTGELFF.

This clonotype was detected many times. In DNA, the CDR3 is TGTGCCAGCAGCTTAGTAGGGGACCTGGACGTCGACAATGAGCAGTTCTTC. Encoded protein: CASSLVGDLDVDNEQFF. The V gene is TRBV7-9, the J gene TRBJ2-1, with D possibly being TRBD1 or TRBD2 (5 bases each). The germline V gene encodes CDR1 SEHNR and CDR2 FQNEAQ (reference sequence). The CDR3 is 17 amino acids. The germline V and J ends were trimmed by 1 base and 5 bases, with 18 bases remaining between them. Combining the CDR3 with reference TRBV7-9 and TRBJ2-1 gives the whole variable domain DTGVSQNPRHKITKRGQNVTFRCDPISEHNRLYWYRQTLGQGPEFLTYFQNEAQLEKSRLLSDRFSAERPKGSFSTLEIQRTEQGDSAMYLCASSLVGDLDVDNEQFFGPGTRLTVL.

This clonotype showed up many times. The V and J genes are TRBV28 and TRBJ2-7; D remains ambiguous. Germline lookup yields CDR1 MDHEN and CDR2 SYDVKM. This CDR3 comprises 13 residues. V gave up 1 base and J gave up 7 bases, with 11 bases separating them. The CDR3 DNA reads as TGTGCCAGCAGTTTATCTGGGTTCTGGGAGCAGTACTTC. It specifies CASSLSGFWEQYF.

This clonotype was detected many times. The V gene is TRBV24-1, the J gene TRBJ2-5; 8 bases match TRBD2. The CDR3 is 15 residues long. V was pared by 3 bases and J by 4 bases, with 6 bases of the junction left unmatched. Germline values: CDR1 KGHDR, CDR2 SFDVKD. CDR3 in DNA: TGTGCCACCAGTGATCCAGGACTAGCCGGAGAGACCCAGTACTTC. As protein: CATSDPGLAGETQYF.

The chain links TRBV10-3 to TRBJ2-5, with D unresolved. The V end lost 5 bases, the J end lost 0 bases, and 4 bases lay between the germline ends. The length of the CDR3 is 12 residues. The germline V gene encodes CDR1 ENHRY and CDR2 SYGVKD. CDR3 residues: CAISRHQETQYF. The CDR3, as DNA: TGTGCCATCAGTAGACACCAAGAGACCCAGTACTTC.

The rearrangement joins TRBV27 to TRBJ2-1, with 9 bases lining up with TRBD1. V was pared by 4 bases and J by 7 bases, with 5 bases of the junction left unmatched. Germline V CDR1 and CDR2: MNHEY, SMNVEV (reference sequence). The CDR3 runs 14 residues. CDR3 region: CASSWDRERNEQFF. In DNA, the CDR3 is TGTGCCAGCAGTTGGGACAGGGAACGGAATGAGCAGTTCTTC.

For the CDR3, the DNA is TGCAGCGTTGAGGCAGACAATGAGCAGTTCTTC. Amino acid sequence: CSVEADNEQFF. This sequence joins TRBV29-1 and TRBJ2-1; the D is unclear. V lost 3 bases and J 5 bases, leaving 5 bases between the germline ends. The CDR3 has 11 residues. Germline V gives CDR1 SQVTM, CDR2 ANQGSEA.

This clonotype was counted ten times or more. The chain employs TRBV24-1 and TRBJ2-3, with a possible D match to TRBD2 (6 bases). The CDR3 length is 13 residues. Trimming took 5 bases from V and 4 from J, leaving 9 bases between them. Germline CDR1 KGHDR, CDR2 SFDVKD. CDR3 region: CATSVGGSDTQYF. CDR3 sequence (DNA): TGTGCCACCAGTGTGGGAGGCTCAGATACGCAGTATTTT.

This rearrangement joins TRBV28 to TRBJ1-5; TRBD1 matches at 7 bases. CDR3 length: 16 amino acids. The V and J ends lost 2 bases and 2 bases, in that order; junction bases with no gene match: 6. The germline V gene encodes CDR1 MDHEN and CDR2 SYDVKM. CDR3 bases: TGTGCCAGCAGTTTACCTACAGGGGTTGGCAATCAGCCCCAGCATTTT. Its translation: CASSLPTGVGNQPQHF. Drawing the rest from reference TRBV28 and TRBJ1-5, the complete variable domain is DVKVTQSSRYLVKRTGEKVFLECVQDMDHENMFWYRQDPGLGLRLIYFSYDVKMKEKGDIPEGYSVSREKKERFSLILESASTNQTSMYLCASSLPTGVGNQPQHFGDGTRLSIL.